This T cell receptor beta chain came from a study of shared clonotypes between healthy human individuals (TCRdb year 2020). In the study overall: The cohort included a few men and a couple of women between 18 and 49 years of age. Blood TCR repertoires of about 5 healthy adults were deeply sequenced to estimate repertoire size and the extent of clonotype sharing between individuals. For each donor, three plates each were used for CD4 naive and CD4 memory, two plates were used for CD8 naive, and one plate was used for CD8 memory. Different laboratories and diverse techniques were used to prepare libraries and sequence TCR repertoires, to increase sequencing depth and limit assay-specific biases. Each donor's leukapheresis produced roughly between about 0.9 and 9.5 billion PBMCs.

Paper-wide results and their limitations: The small number of donors limited the genetic and exposure-history diversity represented. Even with the large sequencing depth, rarefaction of the sorted-subset datasets indicated that sequencing was incomplete. Larger estimated clonotype richness was generally found for naive subsets than for memory subsets. Based on pairwise subsampling, the degree of clonotype sharing among donors was expected to be affected by sequencing depth. Compared with non-shared clonotypes, the clonotypes found in all four sorted-subset donors had higher generation probabilities. Sharing across a few donors was observed for around 5% of naive CD4, over 3% of naive CD8, over 2% of memory CD4, and 0.4% of memory CD8 clonotypes. Sampling was limited to blood, and TCR repertoires in tissue likely differ from TCR repertoires in blood.

This clone was seen more than once but under ten times. The target of this receptor is not known. No quality values exist for individual bases; no much larger clone is one base distant. Using the deep immunoSEQ assay, multiplex PCR amplified TCR CDR3 regions from genomic DNA. Extracted genomic DNA from each cell subset was spread evenly across all wells of several immunoSEQ 96-well plates, with each plate serving as a replicate. Each replicate PCR for sorted subsets received roughly 0.2 ug genomic DNA, equal to about 30,000 T cell genomes. The purified libraries were quantified using a Qubit 3.0 fluorometer, sized with a Bioanalyzer 2100, and then quantified again using the KAPA Library Quantification kit. Every immunoSEQ 96-well plate was sequenced on a dedicated single-read 150-cycle Illumina NextSeq 550 flow cell. The paper's data handling went like this. Because only junctional sequences without quality scores were contained in the immunoSEQ output, filtering matching that applied to full-length reads could not be performed. To assign V/J genes and CDR3, sequences were annotated using PyIR, a Python wrapper for IgBLAST v1.9, with IMGT germline references. Any read was removed if the V/J assignment was weak (E-value above 1e-6), the CDR3 was missing, or the read contained stop codons, out-of-frame junctions, or ambiguous translated residues. A V3J clonotype was defined by an identical inferred V gene, J gene, and CDR3 amino acid sequence. To compute the percentage overlap between repertoires, the number of shared unique clonotypes was divided by the size of the smaller repertoire. RTK rarefaction, the Chao1 estimator, and Recon v2.1 estimates of unobserved clonotypes were used to assess repertoire richness. For all TCRbeta clonotypes obtained by the gDNA method from four donors, generation probabilities were computed with OLGA. Drawn from immuneACCESS, this table holds only the in-frame rearrangements with V and J called that TCRdb kept. Clones are partly lost; checked studies trace under half to an unresolved V gene and leave the rest unexplained. The DNA was the basis for D and trimming; V, J and clone size are from that table. The sample table records roughly 2.1 million clones; around 93% of these occur just once. The ten largest make up over 1.5% of the sample.

CD8 naive samples were obtained by positive selection for CCR7 among CD45RO-negative cells, yielding a CD45RA+CCR7+ population from which TemRA cells were excluded. The donors were healthy, HIV-negative adults who had no recently reported acute infections or vaccinations. Every donor was a Caucasian adult living in Nashville, Tennessee, USA. Blood was collected by leukapheresis, and PBMCs were isolated by Ficoll-Histopaque density gradient centrifugation and then cryopreserved in liquid nitrogen vapor phase. Purity and quantity of every magnetically sorted T cell population were checked by analytical flow cytometry. Genomic DNA was isolated from each sorted fraction and quantified by UV absorbance on a Nanodrop 2000c. The CDR1 and CDR2 encoded by the germline V gene are SGHAT and FQNNGV. V drops 5 bases and J drops 2 bases, leaving 13 bases in between. The CDR3 runs 14 residues from the cysteine to the phenylalanine. Of the read, only the CDR3 DNA is kept; its 42 bases are in frame from base 1.

Material for sequencing was naive CD8+ T cells from PBMCs. What this sample's cell subset or site label stands for: CD45RA+CCR7+. This TCR was recovered from a man aged 18 to 30 in good health. Some clones in this sample may be carry-over from other donors' samples. The chain is encoded by TRBV11-2 joined to TRBJ2-7, and TRBD1 may be the D gene, going by 6 matching bases. The CDR3 protein: CASSGRTDPYEQYF. In nucleotides, the sequence is TGTGCCAGCAGCGGACGGACAGACCCCTACGAGCAGTACTTC.